Listed here are 30 T cell receptor beta chains from one sample, sequenced in a study of cytomegalovirus exposure and HLA in healthy donors. Both 60 Vbeta primers and 13 Jbeta primers went into the PCR. Only in-frame clones appear in the TCRdb table, and some are missing; sequencing was by immunoSEQ multiplex PCR. Among some 140,000 clones listed, around 80% were seen once. Sequenced material: PBMCs. The origin of the receptors is a man aged 25 to 40 in good health.

This sequence joins TRBV4-2 and TRBJ2-7; TRBD1 matches at 7 bases. Germline loops: CDR1 LGHNA, CDR2 YNFKEQ. Trimming at V came to 1 base and at J to 2 bases, leaving 2 bases not matched to a gene. The CDR3 runs 14 residues. The CDR3 DNA is TGTGCCAGCAGCCAAGGGACAGGACCCTACGAGCAGTACTTC. Its protein is CASSQGTGPYEQYF.

This clone turned up a few times. The chain couples TRBV19 to TRBJ2-7; 10 positions agree with TRBD2. The germline V gene encodes CDR1 LNHDA and CDR2 SQIVND (reference sequence). The CDR3 totals 14 residues. After removal of 3 bases from V and 4 bases from J, the junction contained 3 bases not matched to a gene. The chain's CDR3 is CASSMASGGYEQYF. DNA for the CDR3: TGTGCCAGTAGTATGGCTAGCGGGGGATACGAGCAGTACTTC.

The chain combines TRBV6-6 with TRBJ2-3, with 7 bases matching TRBD2. The CDR3 contains 15 residues. Germline CDR1 MNHNY, CDR2 SVGAGI (reference sequence). The ends lost 0 bases at V and 4 bases at J; junction bases unmatched: 4. DNA of the CDR3: TGTGCCAGCAGTTACTCGCGGGAGCCAGCAGATACGCAGTATTTT. Translating it yields CASSYSREPADTQYF.

For this clone: Other DNA sequences in this sample translate to the same CDR3. The chain links TRBV27 to TRBJ2-7, with 10 bases that match TRBD2. This CDR3 is 14 amino acids long. Germline CDR1 MNHEY, CDR2 SMNVEV (reference sequence). Unmatched junction bases numbered 2, after V lost 4 bases and J lost 2 bases. In DNA, the CDR3 is TGTGCCAGCAGTTCGGGACTAGCGACCTACGAGCAGTACTTC. This sequence encodes CASSSGLATYEQYF.

This chain joins TRBV5-1 and TRBJ2-7; perhaps TRBD2 as D (5 bases). The CDR3 runs 15 residues. Germline CDR1 reads SGHRS; CDR2 reads YFSETQ. V dropped 4 bases and J dropped 2 bases, with 16 bases sitting between them. CDR3 bases: TGCGCCAGCAGCCCTGGTGCGGGTTCCCCCTACGAGCAGTACTTC. This codes for CASSPGAGSPYEQYF.

This clone was seen a few times. This chain links TRBV6-5 with TRBJ2-2, with 10 bases identical to TRBD1. Losses at the gene ends were 6 bases for V and 4 bases for J; bases not matched to a gene: 5. The CDR3 is 15 amino acids. From germline, CDR1 is MNHEY and CDR2 SVGAGI. The CDR3 DNA sequence: TGTGCCAGCAGATCCGGGACAGGGGCCACCGGGGAGCTGTTTTTT. It codes for CASRSGTGATGELFF.

The CDR3 spells CASSYSVRYEQYF. Written as DNA, the CDR3 is TGTGCCAGCAGCTATAGCGTACGATACGAGCAGTACTTC. V usage is TRBV6-6 and J usage is TRBJ2-7, with D possibly being TRBD2 (5 bases). Per germline, CDR1 MNHNY and CDR2 SVGAGI (reference sequence). This CDR3 has 13 amino acids. Trimming took off 6 bases at V and 4 bases at J, with 13 bases between the two ends.

The rearrangement links TRBV5-6 to TRBJ1-2, with a weak D call TRBD1 (5 bases). Per the germline V gene, CDR1 is SGHDT and CDR2 is YYEEEE. The CDR3 is made up of 14 amino acids. V was shortened by 4 bases and J by 3 bases, with 13 bases between the two germline ends. DNA for the CDR3: TGTGCCAGCAGCCCGCCAGACAGCTACTATGGCTACACCTTC. Protein product: CASSPPDSYYGYTF.

This clone was observed a handful of times. The J gene is TRBJ2-7, the V gene TRBV7-2, with D possibly TRBD1 on 5 matching bases. The CDR3 sequence is 16 residues long. Germline V gene lookup returns CDR1 SGHTA and CDR2 FQGNSA. V shed 5 bases and J shed 0 bases, with 17 bases lying between them. The CDR3 bases are TGTGCCAGCAGCCGACTTGGGGCCGGAAGCTCCTACGAGCAGTACTTC. Its protein product is CASSRLGAGSSYEQYF. The full variable domain, completed using reference TRBV7-2 and TRBJ2-7, is GAGVSQSPSNKVTEKGKDVELRCDPISGHTALYWYRQSLGQGLEFLIYFQGNSAPDKSGLPSDRFSAERTGGSVSTLTIQRTQQEDSAVYLCASSRLGAGSSYEQYFGPGTRLTVT.

This chain links TRBV6-5 with TRBJ1-5, with 7 positions matching TRBD1. This CDR3 spans 14 amino acids. V gave up 6 bases and J gave up 2 bases; unmatched junction bases: 4. Germline CDR1 reads MNHEY; CDR2 reads SVGAGI. CDR3 residues: CASSSTGGNQPQHF. CDR3 bases: TGTGCCAGCAGCTCTACAGGGGGCAATCAGCCCCAGCATTTT.

CDR3 nucleotides: TGCAGCGTCGATCCGGGACAGGGGCCAGATACGCAGTATTTT. This codes for CSVDPGQGPDTQYF. The gene calls are TRBV29-1 and TRBJ2-3; 10 nucleotides agree with TRBD1. This CDR3 is 14 amino acids long. Germline V lookup: CDR1 SQVTM, CDR2 ANQGSEA. Germline trimming cut 6 bases from V and 4 bases from J; bases unmatched to any gene: 7.

This chain uses TRBV9 with TRBJ2-1; D is uncertain. From germline, CDR1 is SGDLS and CDR2 YYNGEE. This CDR3 has 17 residues. Trimming shortened V by 4 bases and J by 0 bases, and 17 bases separated the two germline ends. CDR3 in amino acids: CASSTEARLSSYNEQFF. For the CDR3, the DNA is TGTGCCAGCAGCACCGAAGCTCGCCTAAGCTCCTACAATGAGCAGTTCTTC.

This clone was seen a handful of times. The chain links TRBV7-6 to TRBJ2-1; 7 bases align to TRBD2. V was pared by 3 bases and J by 5 bases, with 16 bases of the junction left unmatched. The CDR3 loop spans 18 amino acids. Germline CDR1 reads SGHVS; CDR2 reads FNYEAQ. The CDR3 DNA reads TGTGCCAGCAGCTTTGGGCCCCTGGGCTCTAGCGGAGACAATGAGCAGTTCTTC. As protein: CASSFGPLGSSGDNEQFF. Full variable domain (missing parts from reference TRBV7-6 and TRBJ2-1): GAGVSQSPRYKVTKRGQDVALRCDPISGHVSLYWYRQALGQGPEFLTYFNYEAQQDKSGLPNDRFSAERPEGSISTLTIQRTEQRDSAMYRCASSFGPLGSSGDNEQFFGPGTRLTVL.

The genes are TRBV30 and TRBJ1-2; weak D call: TRBD1 (6 bases). Germline V gene data show CDR1 as GTSNPN and CDR2 as SVGIG (reference sequence). The CDR3 runs to 12 residues. Trimming removed 4 bases at V and 5 bases at J, with 11 bases between. The CDR3: CAWIAGVYGYTF. The CDR3 nucleotides read TGTGCCTGGATTGCAGGGGTTTATGGCTACACCTTC.

There are a few counts of this clone. The rearrangement links TRBV5-1 to TRBJ2-7; unclear D gene. CDR1 is SGHRS and CDR2 is YFSETQ in the germline V gene. With 0 bases removed from V and 6 bases from J, the gap between germline ends came to 10 bases. CDR3 length equals 13 residues. The CDR3 DNA follows: TGCGCCAGCAGCTTGGTAAACGCCGGCGAGCAGTACTTC. Its translation: CASSLVNAGEQYF. Full variable domain (outside the CDR3, taken from reference TRBV5-1 and TRBJ2-7): KAGVTQTPRYLIKTRGQQVTLSCSPISGHRSVSWYQQTPGQGLQFLFEYFSETQRNKGNFPGRFSGRQFSNSRSEMNVSTLELGDSALYLCASSLVNAGEQYFGPGTRLTVT.

The CDR3 DNA sequence: TGTGCCAGCTCACCAGCGGGAGGAACAGATACGCAGTATTTT. Its protein product is CASSPAGGTDTQYF. The rearrangement joins TRBV6-1 to TRBJ2-3; 9 bases map to TRBD2. Germline trimming cut 8 bases from V and 3 bases from J; bases unmatched to any gene: 6. This CDR3 contains 14 residues. Germline-derived CDR1 and CDR2 are MNHNS and SASEGT.

V is TRBV7-9 and J is TRBJ2-6, with D maybe TRBD2 (6 bases). Germline loops: CDR1 SEHNR, CDR2 FQNEAQ (reference sequence). This CDR3 is built from 19 residues. V lost 5 bases and J lost 1, with 21 bases in between. The CDR3: CASSPPGGPLVSGANVLTF. Here the CDR3 DNA reads TGTGCCAGCAGCCCCCCCGGAGGGCCCCTTGTGTCTGGGGCCAACGTCCTGACTTTC.

This sequence joins TRBV19 and TRBJ1-1; unclear D gene. The germline gives CDR1 LNHDA, CDR2 SQIVND (reference sequence). The CDR3 totals 16 residues. Trimming removed 7 bases from V and 1 base from J, with 19 bases in between. CDR3 in DNA: TGTGCCAGTAAGGCGATACAGCCTGATAGGAACACTGAAGCTTTCTTT. Protein: CASKAIQPDRNTEAFF.

This clone was seen a single time. This chain connects TRBV7-2 to TRBJ2-1; D is possibly TRBD2 (7 bases). Germline V gives CDR1 SGHTA, CDR2 FQGNSA. V lost 1 base, J lost 9 bases, and 10 bases lay in between. The CDR3 has 13 residues. In DNA form, the CDR3 reads TGTGCCAGCAGCTTAGACAGGGAGGGTGAGCAGTTCTTC. This gives the protein CASSLDREGEQFF. The full variable domain, in which reference TRBV7-2 and TRBJ2-1 provide the parts outside the CDR3, is GAGVSQSPSNKVTEKGKDVELRCDPISGHTALYWYRQSLGQGLEFLIYFQGNSAPDKSGLPSDRFSAERTGGSVSTLTIQRTQQEDSAVYLCASSLDREGEQFFGPGTRLTVL.

The CDR3 DNA is TGTGCCAGCAGCTTCGATCGGACTGTCGGGAGCCCTTTCTTT. It specifies CASSFDRTVGSPFF. The J gene is TRBJ1-1, the V gene TRBV11-3; D call uncertain. Trimming removed 3 bases at V and 12 bases at J, with 20 bases between. Germline V gene data show CDR1 as SGHNT and CDR2 as YENEEA. The CDR3 covers 14 residues.

This clone was counted a single time. This chain uses TRBV25-1 with TRBJ2-3; 9 bases fit TRBD1. With V trimmed by 3 bases and J by 7 bases, 8 bases remained unmatched. Germline-derived CDR1 and CDR2 are MGHDK and SYGVNS. This CDR3 has 15 amino acids. Here the CDR3 reads CASSDPGTGTNTQYF. CDR3 DNA sequence: TGTGCCAGCAGTGATCCCGGGACAGGGACCAATACGCAGTATTTT.

As for this clone: Germline is not matched at one junction end, which may reflect a read error. The V and J genes are TRBV6-1 and TRBJ2-3, with 12 bases fitting TRBD2. This CDR3 has 13 amino acids. CDR1 MNHNS and CDR2 SASEGT come from the germline V gene. The CDR3 protein is CVSSSGRADTQYF. The CDR3 nucleotides are TGTGTCAGCTCTAGCGGGAGGGCAGATACGCAGTATTTT.

A word on this clone: The junction shows a germline mismatch at one end, possibly a read error. This chain links TRBV7-9 with TRBJ2-3; TRBD2 agrees at 7 bases. The V gene's germline CDR1 is SEHNR and CDR2 FQNEAQ (reference sequence). There are 19 residues in the CDR3. In nucleotides, the CDR3 is TGTTCCAGCAGCTTAGCTCCGGGACTAACGGGATTTGTCACAGATACGCAGTATTTT. It encodes CSSSLAPGLTGFVTDTQYF.

The chain recombines TRBV29-1 with TRBJ2-2; tentatively, D is TRBD1 (6 bases). Trimming removed 7 bases from V and 0 bases from J, with 15 bases in between. The germline gives CDR1 SQVTM, CDR2 ANQGSEA. The length of the CDR3 is 15 residues. The CDR3: CSATPGTSNTGELFF. In DNA form, the CDR3 reads TGCAGCGCCACGCCCGGGACATCGAACACCGGGGAGCTGTTTTTT.

V usage is TRBV14 and J usage is TRBJ1-2; D not resolved. This CDR3 contains 17 residues. The ends were cut back, 0 bases at V and 7 bases at J, with 21 bases in the middle. The germline V gene has CDR1 SGHDN and CDR2 FVKESK. The CDR3 nucleotides are TGTGCCAGCAGCCAAGATAGTGGGAGTAGGATCCTCTGTGGCTACACCTTC. Protein sequence: CASSQDSGSRILCGYTF.

The chain is built from TRBV28 and TRBJ1-1; a possible D gene is TRBD1 (6 bases). Germline loops: CDR1 MDHEN, CDR2 SYDVKM. V was cut by 7 bases and J by 0 bases, with 21 bases left in between. This CDR3 has 17 amino acids. CDR3 sequence: CASKGRLGAQMNTEAFF. CDR3 DNA: TGTGCCAGCAAAGGCCGGCTGGGGGCTCAAATGAACACTGAAGCTTTCTTT.

The chain employs TRBV30 and TRBJ1-4; D possibly corresponds to TRBD1 (5 bases). Germline-derived CDR1 and CDR2 are GTSNPN and SVGIG (reference sequence). The CDR3 extends over 14 amino acids. Trimming took off 0 bases at V and 5 bases at J, with 10 bases between the two ends. The CDR3 DNA reads TGTGCCTGGAGTGTTGGAGGGACGAATGAAAAACTGTTTTTT. This translates into CAWSVGGTNEKLFF.

The chain couples TRBV19 to TRBJ2-7, with 9 positions matching TRBD2. Per germline, CDR1 LNHDA and CDR2 SQIVND (reference sequence). The J segment lost 5 bases and the V segment lost 5 bases, leaving 4 bases of the junction unmatched. This CDR3 contains 13 residues. CDR3 nucleotides: TGTGCCAGTAGTGGGGCGGGAGGGGACGAGCAGTACTTC. Translating it yields CASSGAGGDEQYF.

The genes are TRBV2 and TRBJ2-1; TRBD2 aligns across 7 bases. Unmatched junction bases numbered 12, after V lost 9 bases and J lost 7 bases. Germline CDR1 reads SNHLY; CDR2 reads FYNNEI. The CDR3 runs to 14 residues. The CDR3 loop is CASLGAGVVNEQFF. The CDR3, as DNA: TGTGCCAGTCTCGGGGCGGGAGTAGTGAATGAGCAGTTCTTC. Variable domain in full (rest from reference TRBV2 and TRBJ2-1): EPEVTQTPSHQVTQMGQEVILRCVPISNHLYFYWYRQILGQKVEFLVSFYNNEISEKSEIFDDQFSVERPDGSNFTLKIRSTKLEDSAMYFCASLGAGVVNEQFFGPGTRLTVL.

The chain joins TRBV7-2 to TRBJ1-2; D is undetermined. The CDR3 totals 14 residues. V was clipped by 2 bases and J by 1 base, with 8 bases between them. Germline V CDR1 and CDR2: SGHTA, FQGNSA. Here the CDR3 reads CASSLSTFNYGYTF. CDR3 nucleotide sequence: TGTGCCAGCAGCTTATCGACATTTAACTATGGCTACACCTTC. Supplemented by reference TRBV7-2 and TRBJ1-2, the full variable domain reads GAGVSQSPSNKVTEKGKDVELRCDPISGHTALYWYRQSLGQGLEFLIYFQGNSAPDKSGLPSDRFSAERTGGSVSTLTIQRTQQEDSAVYLCASSLSTFNYGYTFGSGTRLTVV.